Given below is one T cell receptor beta chain in context. Authors of the study amplified TCR beta CDR3 regions from RNA transcripts. Initially, a first-round RT-PCR of the TCR CDR3 employed the HTBI primer set. From the multiplex PCR reads, TCRdb called clonotypes with MiXCR, one entry per CDR3 protein. The table lists 600,000 to 800,000 distinct CDR3 sequences, approximately 40% of them singletons. This record belongs to a study of T cells in Graves' hyperthyroidism and ophthalmopathy. Germline-derived CDR1 and CDR2 are SGHTA and FQGNSA. V gave up 5 bases and J gave up 6 bases, with 17 bases separating them. The CDR3 contains 14 residues. Fresh peripheral blood, roughly 9.8 ml of it, supplied the PBMCs.

The sequenced sample consisted of blood. This chain links TRBV7-2 with TRBJ2-7; maybe TRBD1 (5 bases). This clonotype was obtained from a woman aged 40 to 55 with Graves' hyperthyroidism. The CDR3 sequence: CASSHTGPGFEQYF. For the CDR3, the DNA is TGTGCCAGCAGCCACACCGGGCCAGGGTTCGAGCAGTACTTC.